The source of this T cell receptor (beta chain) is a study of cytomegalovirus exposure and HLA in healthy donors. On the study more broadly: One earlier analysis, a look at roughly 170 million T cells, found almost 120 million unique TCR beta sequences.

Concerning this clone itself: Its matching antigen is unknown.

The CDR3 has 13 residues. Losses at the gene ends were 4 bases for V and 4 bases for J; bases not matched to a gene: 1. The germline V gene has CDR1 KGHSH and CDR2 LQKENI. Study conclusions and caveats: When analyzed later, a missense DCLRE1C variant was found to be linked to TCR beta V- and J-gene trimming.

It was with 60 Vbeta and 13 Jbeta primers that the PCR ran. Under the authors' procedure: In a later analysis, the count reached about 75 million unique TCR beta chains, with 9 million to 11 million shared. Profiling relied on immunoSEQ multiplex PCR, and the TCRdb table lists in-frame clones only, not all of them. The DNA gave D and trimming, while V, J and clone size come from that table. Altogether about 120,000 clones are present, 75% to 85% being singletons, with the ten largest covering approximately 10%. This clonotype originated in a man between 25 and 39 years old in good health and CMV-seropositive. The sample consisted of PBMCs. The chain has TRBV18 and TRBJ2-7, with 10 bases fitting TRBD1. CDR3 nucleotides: TGTGCCAGCTCACGGACAGGGGGTTACGAGCAGTACTTC. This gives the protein CASSRTGGYEQYF.